Included here is one T cell receptor beta chain sequence, with context. The data are from a study of T cell responses to AZD1222 COVID-19 vaccine. Only in-frame clones appear in the TCRdb table, and some are missing; sequencing was by immunoSEQ multiplex PCR. The sample includes about 140,000 clones, 89% of them seen just once. Germline lookup yields CDR1 MGHDK and CDR2 SYGVNS. This CDR3 has 15 amino acids. Deletions cut 6 bases from V and 8 bases from J, with 17 bases between. The chain combines TRBV25-1 with TRBJ1-6, with a possible D match to TRBD1 (6 bases). The TCR originated in an adult in good health. Sequencing was performed on peripheral blood, taken on day 0 of AZD1222 vaccination. In DNA, the CDR3 is TGTGCCAGCAGACCAGGGGAGGGTTTTTATTCACCCCTCCACTTT. Its protein product is CASRPGEGFYSPLHF.